These 6 T cell receptor beta chains share one sample of origin, sequenced in a study of graft-versus-host responses after intestinal transplantation. Antigen specificity for these receptors is unknown. This table comes from immunoSEQ multiplex PCR, and its TCRdb copy is limited to in-frame clones, with some not included. The sample lists just under 65,000 clones, 85% to 95% occurring once. The sample was unstimulated CD8+ T cells sorted from spleen or lymph node cells, taken before transplant. The receptors derive from a human donor who was the organ donor for an intestinal transplant.

V usage is TRBV28 and J usage is TRBJ1-2; the match to TRBD1 covers 7 bases. Germline assignment: CDR1 MDHEN and CDR2 SYDVKM. The V segment lost 3 bases and the J segment 8 bases; nucleotides outside the gene matches: 9. The CDR3 loop spans 14 amino acids. This CDR3 reads CASSFFTGVEGYTF. CDR3 DNA: TGTGCCAGCAGTTTTTTCACAGGGGTGGAAGGCTACACCTTC.

This chain links TRBV28 with TRBJ1-1, with 7 bases fitting TRBD1. V shed 6 bases and J 7 bases; nucleotides not matched to a gene: 8. CDR1 and CDR2 (germline): MDHEN, SYDVKM. The CDR3 has 13 residues. The CDR3 region is CASRPTGTDEAFF. The CDR3 coding sequence is TGTGCCAGCAGGCCGACAGGGACCGATGAAGCTTTCTTT.

The rearrangement links TRBV7-9 to TRBJ1-2, with a tentative D call TRBD1 (5 bases). The V and J ends lost 0 bases and 8 bases respectively, with 22 bases between them. The germline V gene has CDR1 SEHNR and CDR2 FQNEAQ (reference sequence). CDR3 length equals 17 residues. In DNA, the CDR3 is TGTGCCAGCAGCTTAGCCTTACCGGACAACTCCAAGGGGGGCTACACCTTC. Its translation: CASSLALPDNSKGGYTF. Using reference TRBV7-9 and TRBJ1-2 for the parts outside the CDR3, the full variable domain is DTGVSQNPRHKITKRGQNVTFRCDPISEHNRLYWYRQTLGQGPEFLTYFQNEAQLEKSRLLSDRFSAERPKGSFSTLEIQRTEQGDSAMYLCASSLALPDNSKGGYTFGSGTRLTVV.

The gene calls are TRBV4-1 and TRBJ2-1, with D possibly TRBD1 on 5 matching bases. Germline CDR1 reads MGHRA; CDR2 reads YSYEKL. The CDR3 sequence is 17 residues long. Between the trimmed V and J ends, which lost 0 bases and 7 bases, there was a span of 19 bases. The CDR3: CASSQDLTREKGNEQFF. In DNA form, the CDR3 reads TGCGCCAGCAGCCAAGATCTCACCAGGGAAAAAGGGAATGAGCAGTTCTTC.

The chain recombines TRBV7-2 with TRBJ2-7; D is unclear. The V end was cut by 5 bases, the J end by 2 bases, with 7 bases between. Germline V lookup: CDR1 SGHTA, CDR2 FQGNSA. This CDR3 is 12 amino acids long. Here the CDR3 reads CASSVHPYEQYF. CDR3 bases: TGTGCCAGCAGCGTACACCCCTACGAGCAGTACTTC.

V and J are TRBV10-3 and TRBJ1-2, with 8 bases aligning to TRBD1. Germline V gene lookup returns CDR1 ENHRY and CDR2 SYGVKD. This CDR3 has 17 residues. The ends lost 2 bases at V and 2 bases at J; junction bases unmatched: 10. The DNA for the CDR3 is TGTGCCATCAGTGAGGGGGGCAGGGGGCGATGGAACTATGGCTACACCTTC. Protein: CAISEGGRGRWNYGYTF.